This T cell receptor (beta chain) was sequenced during a study of vaccination effects on CD4 cells after COVID-19. V lost 5 bases, J lost 0 bases, and 7 bases lay in between. CDR1 is SGHTA, CDR2 FQGTGA, per germline. The CDR3 is 13 amino acids. As concerns this clone: Antigen specificity is unknown.

Sequencing in the ViraFEST assay came after antigen-specific CD4+ T cells had been expanded with viral peptide pools, which were used to stimulate PBMC. At the end of 9 to 11 days of culture, CD4+ T cells were isolated. Participants were vaccinated with two doses of either the BNT162b2 or mRNA-1273 vaccine. Prior SARS-CoV-2 infection was absent in the vaccine recipients, as shown by negative nucleocapsid antibodies. Half-medium changes using IL-2 medium occurred on days 3 and 7. Sequenced by immunoSEQ multiplex PCR; TCRdb stores in-frame clones only, minus some. The repertoire holds roughly 59,000 clones, with approximately 78% as singletons.

The clonotype was recovered from a human donor who received a COVID-19 vaccine. The chain combines TRBV7-3 with TRBJ1-1, with D unresolved. The source material was CD4+ T cells from PBMCs cultured with HCoV-OC43 spike peptides, sampled after COVID-19 vaccination. Regarding subset: HCoV-OC43 spike overlapping peptide pool stimulation. The CDR3 sequence: CASSIGMNTEAFF. CDR3 DNA: TGTGCCAGCAGCATCGGGATGAACACTGAAGCTTTCTTT.